This TCR beta chain was captured by sequencing in a study of PD-L1 blockade in urothelial cancer. Time point: peripheral blood 6 weeks after treatment start. Remarks on this clone: What it binds is unknown.

The study's findings and limits: Better progression-free and overall survival followed lower pretreatment blood clonality. Larger 3-week expansion of tumor-associated blood clones was seen in durable-benefit patients.

What went into each PCR as a spike was synthetic TCR analog templates. The assay was immunoSEQ multiplex PCR, and TCRdb's table has in-frame clones only and misses some. Here the sample spans 100,000 to 150,000 clones, 86% being singletons. The sample here was PBMCs, taken around atezolizumab (anti-PD-L1) treatment. This TCR came from a man aged 50 or older with urothelial cancer.

The CDR3 spells CASRKGTEGSGYTF. CDR3 bases: TGTGCCAGCAGAAAAGGGACTGAAGGTTCCGGCTACACCTTC. The gene calls are TRBV6-1 and TRBJ1-2, with D perhaps matching TRBD1 (5 bases). This CDR3 has 14 residues. With 6 bases removed from V and 8 bases from J, the gap between germline ends came to 19 bases. Germline CDR1 and CDR2: MNHNS and SASEGT.